These 19 T cell receptor delta chains share one sample of origin, sequenced in a study of γδ T cells in repeated Plasmodium falciparum infection. Flow sorting of PBMC yielded separate Vgamma9/Vdelta2+ and Vdelta2-negative gammadelta T cell populations for bulk repertoire analysis. TCRdb made new clone calls on the multiplex PCR reads using CATT. The table records 45,000 to 60,000 delta-chain clones, roughly 2% of them present only once. Sequenced material: gamma-delta T cells from blood. These receptors came from a pool of human donors (malaria-infected and uninfected, not separated).

This clone was counted only a few times. The protein in TCRdb stems from a much larger clone and differs at residues 12 and 14 from this DNA's translation, likely a read error; here the protein is translated from the DNA. The CDR3 DNA sequence: TGTGCCTGTGACACCCCCTTACTGGGGGCCCCCGAGAAACGCATCTTT. Translation: CACDTPLLGAPEKRIF. The V gene is TRDV2, but the J gene lacks a call; the DNA was not compared with TRDD3, the D call given in the table. Germline values: CDR1 GEAIGNYY, CDR2 EKD. CDR3 length: 16 amino acids.

This clone showed up just a few times. This DNA translates differently at residue 7 from the TCRdb protein, which is that of a much larger clone; a read error is likely, and the protein shown is the DNA's own translation. The chain joins TRDV1 to TRDJ1; D is possibly TRDD2 (5 bases). Because TCRdb records no J gene, it was assigned here through a match of the DNA to germline. CDR1 is TSWWSYY, CDR2 QGS, per germline. V was shortened by 4 bases and J by 7 bases, with 16 bases between the two germline ends. The CDR3 is 14 residues long. DNA for the CDR3: TGTGCTCTTGGGGGGTTTTCCTTTAGCGGTAAACTCATCTTT. Translating gives CALGGFSFSGKLIF.

This clone was detected many times. V is TRDV1 and J is TRDJ1; 7 bases line up with TRDD3. V shed 2 bases, J shed 7 bases, and the junction held 13 bases outside the gene matches. CDR3 size: 16 residues. The germline CDR1 and CDR2 sequences are TSWWSYY and QGS. CDR3 in amino acids: CALGELGAGDLIKLIF. The CDR3, as DNA: TGTGCTCTTGGGGAATTAGGTGCGGGGGATCTAATTAAACTCATCTTT.

This clone was seen more than once but under ten times. TCRdb attributes to this sequence the protein of a much larger clone, which differs from the DNA translation at residue 7; a read error is likely, and the protein displayed is translated from the DNA. This chain joins TRDV2 and TRDJ1; 10 bases fit TRDD3. TCRdb lists no J gene, so it was determined here by aligning the DNA to germline. Germline CDR1 reads GEAIGNYY; CDR2 reads EKD. J was trimmed by 0 bases and V by 3 bases; bases with no gene match: 12. The CDR3 covers 18 residues. The CDR3 DNA reads TGTGCCTGTGACCATTCTTTACTGGGGGATCCGTACACCGATAAACTCATCTTT. Translating gives CACDHSLLGDPYTDKLIF.

This clone came up many times. The protein given by TCRdb reflects a much larger clone and differs at residue 21 from this DNA's translation, likely from a read error; the protein shown is the DNA's translation. The V gene reported is TRDV3; the J gene is uncalled; TRDD3 was called by the table and not checked on the DNA. Germline V CDR1 and CDR2: TVYSNPD, GDNSRS (reference sequence). There are 23 residues in the CDR3. The CDR3 sequence: CASLSTGGQTAKVGVRYTDKPIF. The CDR3 coding sequence is TGTGCCTCCCTCAGTACTGGGGGACAGACGGCGAAAGTGGGGGTGAGATACACCGATAAACCCATCTTT.

To note about this clone: The amino acid sequence in TCRdb belongs to a much larger clone and departs from this DNA's translation at residue 14, likely a sequencing read error; the sequence shown is translated from the DNA. The chain combines TRDV1 with TRDJ1, with 8 bases fitting TRDD3. TCRdb leaves out the J gene; it was filled in here by matching the DNA to germline. V was pared by 2 bases and J by 0 bases, with 32 bases of the junction left unmatched. There are 25 residues in the CDR3. Germline CDR1 TSWWSYY, CDR2 QGS. CDR3 amino acids: CALGEGPVRDLLGGTRGIYTDKLIF. The DNA of the CDR3 is TGTGCTCTTGGGGAAGGCCCCGTTCGGGACTTACTGGGGGGTACTAGGGGGATATACACCGATAAACTCATCTTT.

About this clone: The protein in TCRdb stems from a much larger clone and differs at residue 16 from this DNA's translation, likely a read error; here the protein is translated from the DNA. The genes are TRDV1 and TRDJ1; 9 bases are a match to TRDD2. Matching the DNA to germline supplied the J gene, which TCRdb does not give. Germline CDR1 is TSWWSYY and CDR2 is QGS. The V gene end was trimmed by 4 bases and the J gene end by 5 bases; junction bases not matched to a gene: 29. The CDR3 sequence is 22 residues long. The chain's CDR3 is CALGAPFLRYWRIVGANDKLIF. CDR3 in DNA: TGTGCTCTTGGGGCTCCCTTCCTACGTTACTGGAGGATCGTTGGCGCGAATGATAAACTCATCTTT.

This clone was seen a handful of times. TCRdb shows a much larger clone's protein in place of this DNA's translation, and the two differ at residue 6, likely through a read error; the protein shown is translated from the DNA. This chain connects TRDV3 to TRDJ1, with D unresolved. Assignment of the J gene here rests on matching the DNA to germline, because TCRdb gives none. Germline V gene sequence: CDR1 TVYSNPD, CDR2 GDNSRS (reference sequence). This CDR3 contains 15 residues. The germline V and J ends were trimmed by 2 bases and 2 bases, with 18 bases remaining between them. The CDR3 DNA reads TGTGCCTTTGCCCGTGTGGGCCCTGGAACCGATAAACTCATCTTT. It encodes CAFARVGPGTDKLIF.

This clone was seen a handful of times. TCRdb pairs this DNA with a much larger clone's protein that differs at residue 15, likely a read error; the protein shown was translated from the DNA. V usage is TRDV1 and J usage is TRDJ1; tentatively, D is TRDD2 (7 bases). TCRdb lists no J gene, so it was determined here by aligning the DNA to germline. Trimming took off 1 base at V and 2 bases at J, with 26 bases between the two ends. The CDR3 totals 20 residues. Per germline, CDR1 TSWWSYY and CDR2 QGS. The CDR3 nucleotides read TGTGCTCTTGGGGAACCCTTGGCCTTCCTCAATACTGGGACGACCGATAAACTCATCTTT. This sequence encodes CALGEPLAFLNTGTTDKLIF.

This clone has at least ten counts. A far larger clone is one base from this, pointing to a likely read error. The gene calls are TRDV1 and TRDJ1; 12 nucleotides align to TRDD3. Germline loops: CDR1 TSWWSYY, CDR2 QGS. The CDR3 has 21 amino acids. V lost 5 bases, J lost 0 bases, and 19 bases stayed unmatched. The CDR3 DNA reads TGTGCTCTTGGGAGGTTCCTCTGGGGGATACGCGGGGTTATTTACACCGATAAACTCATCTTT. Its translation: CALGRFLWGIRGVIYTDKLIF.

This clone has a count of ten or more. This chain links TRDV2 with TRDJ1; TRDD3 aligns across 13 bases. From germline, CDR1 is GEAIGNYY and CDR2 EKD. CDR3 size: 22 residues. V was pared by 1 base and J by 4 bases, with 23 bases of the junction left unmatched. The CDR3 DNA reads TGTGCCTGTGACACGATAATTCCCAACCGCGTACTGGGGGATACGCGGGGCGATAAACTCATCTTT. Amino acid sequence: CACDTIIPNRVLGDTRGDKLIF.

In its sample, this clone was seen many times. A read error is the likely source, as a far larger clone sits one nucleotide away. In the same sample, other DNA sequences code for this CDR3. The chain employs TRDV1 and TRDJ1, with D unresolved. The CDR3 runs to 17 residues. CDR1 and CDR2 (germline): TSWWSYY, QGS. The germline V and J ends were trimmed by 2 bases and 0 bases, with 16 bases remaining between them. CDR3 coding DNA: TGTGCTCTTGGGGAAGCTTTTCCCCCCGAATACACCGATAAACTCATCTTT. It encodes CALGEAFPPEYTDKLIF.

As concerns this clone: The translation of this DNA and the TCRdb protein of a much larger clone differ at residue 8, probably owing to a read error; the protein shown here is translated from the DNA. This CDR3 is also generated by other DNA sequences in the sample. V is TRAV38-2/DV8 and J is TRDJ1, with 10 nucleotides matching TRDD3. The J gene is absent in TCRdb and was assigned here via DNA matching to germline. V dropped 6 bases and J dropped 0; count of bases not matched to a gene: 20. This CDR3 has 20 amino acids. Per germline, CDR1 TSESDYY and CDR2 QEAYKQQN. The CDR3 sequence: CAYIVLTEGGYGPYTDKLIF. In nucleotides, the CDR3 is TGTGCTTATATAGTCCTGACTGAGGGGGGATACGGGCCGTACACCGATAAACTCATCTTT.

This clone rates as large. Other nucleotide sequences in the sample specify the same CDR3. This sequence joins TRDV2 and TRDJ1; 10 bases agree with TRDD3. Germline values: CDR1 GEAIGNYY, CDR2 EKD. This CDR3 contains 19 residues. Trimming removed 0 bases from V and 0 bases from J; junction bases left unmatched: 12. The DNA for the CDR3 is TGTGCCTGTGACACCGTAGGGGGGATACGCCGGCACCACACCGATAAACTCATCTTT. Translated, it gives CACDTVGGIRRHHTDKLIF.

This clone came up a few times. A far larger clone is only one base removed, so a read error is likely. Because the CDR3's place on the DNA is in doubt, the DNA is left out and the CDR3 is given as listed by TCRdb. The same CDR3 is also encoded by other DNA sequences in this sample. V gene assignment gives TRDV2, but the J gene was left uncalled; the D segment call TRDD3 is taken from the table without a DNA check. Per germline, CDR1 GEAIGNYY and CDR2 EKD. The CDR3 length is 24 residues, termini included. CDR3 sequence: CACDTVIPYSDWGIGTNYTDKLIF.

The sample holds a few counts of this clone. This DNA translates differently at residue 11 from the TCRdb protein, which is that of a much larger clone; a read error is likely, and the protein shown is the DNA's own translation. The CDR3 DNA reads as TGTGCTCTTGGGGAAGCGGTAGGAACGGTCAACACTCCGTACTGGGGGATACGCACCGATAAACTCATCTTT. Protein sequence: CALGEAVGTVNTPYWGIRTDKLIF. The chain employs TRDV1 and TRDJ1; TRDD3 agrees at 13 bases. The J gene, not given by TCRdb, was assigned here from a germline match of the nucleotide sequence. The CDR3 is made up of 24 amino acids. Germline CDR1 and CDR2: TSWWSYY and QGS. The junction had 25 bases not matched to a gene; V was cut back by 2 bases and J by 1 base.

At least ten counts were recorded for this clone. The protein TCRdb lists belongs to a much larger clone and differs from this DNA's translation at residue 7, which points to a read error; the protein shown is made from the DNA. The chain has TRDV1 and TRDJ1, with D uncertain. TCRdb does not report a J gene; here it was assigned by matching the DNA to germline references. Trimming removed 0 bases from V and 3 bases from J, with 8 bases in between. This CDR3 comprises 14 residues. CDR1 and CDR2 (germline): TSWWSYY, QGS. In DNA form, the CDR3 reads TGTGCTCTTGGGGAACTAGCTTATTCCGATAAACTCATCTTT. This sequence encodes CALGELAYSDKLIF.

This clone was detected only a few times. A far larger clone is one nucleotide away, so this likely arose from a read error. Other DNA sequences in this specimen translate into the identical CDR3. This chain connects TRDV1 to TRDJ1; D is possibly TRDD2 or TRDD3 (5 bases each). The J gene comes from matching the DNA to germline here; TCRdb lacks it. The CDR3 runs 17 residues. Germline V gene sequence: CDR1 TSWWSYY, CDR2 QGS. In DNA form, the CDR3 reads TGCGCTCTTGGGGAAGTGCTACGGACTCCTAACACCGATAAACTCATCTTT. Translated, it gives CALGEVLRTPNTDKLIF.

In this sample, this clone turned up many times. One base separates it from a far larger clone, so it is likely a read error. Other DNA sequences in this specimen translate into the identical CDR3. V and J are TRDV2 and TRDJ3, with D possibly TRDD3 on 5 matching bases. TCRdb leaves out the J gene; it was filled in here by matching the DNA to germline. In germline, CDR1 is GEAIGNYY, CDR2 EKD. The CDR3 has 17 residues. CDR3 in DNA: TGTGCCTGTGACACCTTAGACGGCTCCTGGGACACTCGACAGATGTTTTTC. It is translated as CACDTLDGSWDTRQMFF.